The sequence of this T cell receptor beta chain was determined in a study of OX40 agonist ivuxolimab in advanced cancers. Study-wide context: Given to patients was ivuxolimab, an agonistic anti-OX40 (CD134) antibody.

The study sampled blood at baseline, cycle 4 day 1, and cycle 7 day 1. Regarding the study as a whole: Among patients with partial responses at 0.1-3.0 mg/kg, clonal expansion was among the lowest. The average count of expanded clones was higher among CD8+ T cells than among CD4+.

On this clone itself: Its antigen is not identified.

The table came from immunoSEQ multiplex PCR; TCRdb's copy has only in-frame clones and leaves some out. The table records about 63,000 clones, 91% of them present only once. The TCR was taken from an adult with an advanced solid tumor such as melanoma, head and neck, liver or kidney cancer. Sample: CD4+ or CD8+ T cells sorted from blood, taken in a trial of the OX40 agonist ivuxolimab.

The CDR3 DNA is TGCGCCAGCAGCCCCGGGAGGGCCGCGACCGGGGAGCTGTTTTTT. Translation gives CASSPGRAATGELFF. This sequence joins TRBV4-1 and TRBJ2-2, with 8 nucleotides matching TRBD2. This CDR3 is built from 15 residues. After removal of 4 bases from V and 5 bases from J, the junction contained 6 bases not matched to a gene. Germline CDR1 MGHRA, CDR2 YSYEKL.